Reported below is one T cell receptor (beta chain). As yet, its antigen is unknown. The protocol was immunoSEQ multiplex PCR, while the TCRdb copy is restricted to in-frame clones and leaves out a portion. The sample lists around 100,000 clones; roughly 90% were seen once. The V end was cut by 5 bases, the J end by 5 bases, with 9 bases between. Germline CDR1 SGHTA, CDR2 FQGNSA. This CDR3 comprises 13 residues. This sample stems from a study of T cell responses to AZD1222 COVID-19 vaccine. Whole-study results and caveats: White British donors predominated, females outnumbered males, and clonal diversity was possibly underestimated. CD4 TCRs linked to vaccination spanned spike, dominating at 160-218 and 743-854.

V usage is TRBV7-2 and J usage is TRBJ1-4, with D unclear. The receptor's source is an adult in good health. This material consisted of peripheral blood, taken on day 0 of AZD1222 vaccination. CDR3 sequence (DNA): TGTGCCAGCAGCACGTACGTAAATGAAAAACTGTTTTTT. This codes for CASSTYVNEKLFF.